The rows below give T cell receptor beta chains drawn from one sample of a study of technical replicates of blood from several donors. Generated by immunoSEQ multiplex PCR, the TCRdb table keeps only in-frame clones and is missing some. The sample records nearly 80,000 clones, around 94% being singletons. Sequencing used T cells isolated from PBMCs. These receptors were taken from a human donor in good health. The CDR3 runs from the conserved cysteine through the conserved F or W. Each record gives: V gene, D gene, J gene, clone size, CDR3 protein, CDR3 DNA. A D gene is named only where the DNA matches it firmly. Clone size is not always given. Where it is, it says once, few, many or a class for expanded clones.

TRBV14	TRBD2	TRBJ2-1	.	CASSLGLAGLNEQFF	TGTGCCAGCAGCCTGGGACTAGCGGGCCTCAATGAGCAGTTCTTC
TRBV6-5	.	TRBJ1-5	.	CASSYSSPPIQPQHF	TGTGCCAGCAGTTACTCTAGTCCCCCGATTCAGCCCCAGCATTTT
TRBV7-9	.	TRBJ1-5	.	CASSLGSVGPGYQPQHF	TGTGCCAGCAGCTTAGGTAGTGTTGGGCCAGGGTATCAGCCCCAGCATTTT
TRBV7-3	.	TRBJ2-7	.	CASSHAGTPYEQYF	TGTGCCAGCAGCCACGCCGGGACACCCTACGAGCAGTACTTC
TRBV6-1	.	TRBJ2-5	.	CASSPLYQETQYF	TGTGCCAGCAGTCCCCTGTACCAAGAGACCCAGTACTTC
TRBV20-1	.	TRBJ2-5	.	CSAELSETQYF	TGCAGTGCTGAGCTCTCAGAGACCCAGTACTTC
TRBV6-1	TRBD1	TRBJ1-2	.	CASSVGQGVPRGYTF	TGTGCCAGCAGTGTGGGACAGGGGGTCCCCCGAGGCTACACCTTC
TRBV6-1	.	TRBJ2-7	.	CASSEPKQGTYEQYF	TGTGCCAGCAGTGAGCCGAAACAGGGTACCTACGAGCAGTACTTC
TRBV6-5	.	TRBJ1-5	.	CASSYSEVQPQHF	TGTGCCAGCAGTTACTCGGAGGTTCAGCCCCAGCATTTT
TRBV29-1	TRBD1	TRBJ2-1	.	CSVEPGQFNEQFF	TGCAGCGTTGAACCGGGACAGTTCAATGAGCAGTTCTTC
TRBV5-4	TRBD2	TRBJ2-7	.	CASSLLAGVGEQYF	TGTGCCAGCAGCCTCCTAGCGGGAGTCGGTGAGCAGTACTTC
TRBV6-5	TRBD2	TRBJ2-5	once	CASSYSNSGGQETQYF	TGTGCCAGCAGTTACTCGAATTCGGGAGGGCAAGAGACCCAGTACTTC
TRBV9	.	TRBJ1-5	.	CASSVGMTDQPQHF	TGTGCCAGCAGCGTAGGGATGACAGACCAGCCCCAGCATTTT
TRBV6-5	.	TRBJ2-7	.	CASSLGFRVSSYEQYF	TGTGCCAGCAGTTTGGGCTTCAGGGTTAGCTCCTACGAGCAGTACTTC
TRBV7-2	TRBD2	TRBJ2-7	.	CASSLARAGGTYEQYF	TGTGCCAGCAGCTTAGCCAGAGCGGGAGGTACCTACGAGCAGTACTTC
TRBV28	.	TRBJ1-2	.	CASSVAGPGGYTF	TGTGCCAGCAGTGTCGCCGGTCCAGGGGGCTACACCTTC
TRBV19	.	TRBJ1-2	.	CASSPDYGYTF	TGTGCCAGTAGCCCAGACTATGGCTACACCTTC